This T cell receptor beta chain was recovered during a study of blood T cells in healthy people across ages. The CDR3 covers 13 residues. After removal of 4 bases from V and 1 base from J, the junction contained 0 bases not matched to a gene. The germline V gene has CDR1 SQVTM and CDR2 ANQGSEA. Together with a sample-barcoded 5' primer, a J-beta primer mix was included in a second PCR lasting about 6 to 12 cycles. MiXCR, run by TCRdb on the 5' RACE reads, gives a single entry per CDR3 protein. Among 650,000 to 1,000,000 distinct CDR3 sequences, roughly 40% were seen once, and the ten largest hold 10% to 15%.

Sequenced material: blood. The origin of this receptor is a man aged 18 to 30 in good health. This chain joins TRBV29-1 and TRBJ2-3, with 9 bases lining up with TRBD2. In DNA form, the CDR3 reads TGCAGCGTTGTAGCGGGAGGCACAGATACGCAGTATTTT. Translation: CSVVAGGTDTQYF.